This T cell receptor (beta chain) was retrieved from a study of CD8+CD57+ T cells in acquired aplastic anemia. The template used for profiling TCR beta VDJ and CDR3 was genomic DNA. TCRdb called the reads again in MiXCR, with one record for every CDR3 protein. The sample includes about 270,000 distinct CDR3 sequences, approximately 86% of them seen just once. As for this clonotype: Relative to the germline gene, one junction end is altered; a read error may explain this.

Germline CDR1 and CDR2: SGHVS and FNYEAQ. The CDR3 loop spans 14 amino acids. The sequenced patients had an expansion of CD8+CD57+ cells seen by flow cytometry. Sampling of blood occurred while the patients had still received no therapy. The sequence was collected from a human donor with aplastic anemia. Sequenced: sorted CD4+, CD8+, or CD8+CD57+ T cells (not recorded which) from PBMCs. The J gene is TRBJ2-5, the V gene TRBV7-6; TRBD1 matches at 8 bases. In DNA form, the CDR3 reads TGTGCCAGCAGCTTAGGGACAGGGTTAGAGACGCAGTATTTC. It codes for CASSLGTGLETQYF. Complete variable domain (other parts from reference TRBV7-6 and TRBJ2-5): GAGVSQSPRYKVTKRGQDVALRCDPISGHVSLYWYRQALGQGPEFLTYFNYEAQQDKSGLPNDRFSAERPEGSISTLTIQRTEQRDSAMYRCASSLGTGLETQYFGPGTRLLVL.